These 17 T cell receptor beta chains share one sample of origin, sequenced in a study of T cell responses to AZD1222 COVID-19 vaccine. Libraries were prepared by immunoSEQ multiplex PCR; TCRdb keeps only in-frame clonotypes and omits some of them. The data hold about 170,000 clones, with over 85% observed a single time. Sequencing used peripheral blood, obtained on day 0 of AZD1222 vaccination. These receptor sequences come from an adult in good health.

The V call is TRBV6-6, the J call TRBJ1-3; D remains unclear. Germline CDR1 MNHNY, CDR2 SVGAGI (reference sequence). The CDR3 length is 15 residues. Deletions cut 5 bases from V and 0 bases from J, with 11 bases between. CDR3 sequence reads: CASSPDTSSGNTIYF. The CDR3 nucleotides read TGTGCCAGCAGTCCAGACACAAGCTCTGGAAACACCATATATTTT.

The CDR3, as DNA: TGCAGCGTGCAGGGAGATCCTAACTATGGCTACACCTTC. It yields the protein CSVQGDPNYGYTF. The V gene is TRBV29-1, the J gene TRBJ1-2, with a possible D match to TRBD1 (5 bases). The germline CDR1 and CDR2 sequences are SQVTM and ANQGSEA. The CDR3 is 13 amino acids. Trimming removed 6 bases from V and 0 bases from J, with 11 bases in between.

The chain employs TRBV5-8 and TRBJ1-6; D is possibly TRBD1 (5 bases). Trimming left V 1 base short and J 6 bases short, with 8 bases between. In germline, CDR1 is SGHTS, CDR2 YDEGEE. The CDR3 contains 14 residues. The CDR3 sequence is CASSLRGFNSPLHF. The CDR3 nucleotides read TGTGCCAGCAGCTTGCGGGGGTTTAATTCACCCCTCCACTTT.

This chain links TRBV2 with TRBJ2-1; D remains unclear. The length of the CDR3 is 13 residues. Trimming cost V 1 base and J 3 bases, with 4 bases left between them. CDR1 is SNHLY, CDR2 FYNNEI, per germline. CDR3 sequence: CASSEVGYNEQFF. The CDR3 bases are TGTGCCAGCAGTGAAGTGGGCTACAATGAGCAGTTCTTC.

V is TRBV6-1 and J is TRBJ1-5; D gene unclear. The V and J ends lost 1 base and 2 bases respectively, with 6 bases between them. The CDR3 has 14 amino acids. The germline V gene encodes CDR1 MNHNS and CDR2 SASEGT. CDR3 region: CASSEGGGNQPQHF. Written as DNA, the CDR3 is TGTGCCAGCAGTGAAGGAGGAGGCAATCAGCCCCAGCATTTT.

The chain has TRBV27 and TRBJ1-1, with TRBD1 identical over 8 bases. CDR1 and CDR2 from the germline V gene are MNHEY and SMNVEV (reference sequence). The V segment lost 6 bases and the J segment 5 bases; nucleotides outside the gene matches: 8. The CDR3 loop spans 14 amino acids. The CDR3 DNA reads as TGTGCCAGCAGGTTTACAGGGGGTGGTACTGAAGCTTTCTTT. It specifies CASRFTGGGTEAFF.

The CDR3 DNA is TGTGCCAGCTCACCACGCGGCGGACTTAAGGGACACGAGCAGTACTTC. It translates to CASSPRGGLKGHEQYF. This chain connects TRBV18 to TRBJ2-7; D is possibly TRBD1 or TRBD2 (5 bases each). This CDR3 is built from 16 residues. Trimming left V 1 base short and J 5 bases short, with 18 bases between. CDR1 is KGHSH, CDR2 LQKENI, per germline.

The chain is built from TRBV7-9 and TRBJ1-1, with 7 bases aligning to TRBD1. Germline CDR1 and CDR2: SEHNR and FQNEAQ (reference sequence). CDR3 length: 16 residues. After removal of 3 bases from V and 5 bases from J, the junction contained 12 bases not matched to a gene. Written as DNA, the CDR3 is TGTGCCAGCAGCTTTCCGAGGAGGAGGGGGCTTACTGAAGCTTTCTTT. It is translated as CASSFPRRRGLTEAFF. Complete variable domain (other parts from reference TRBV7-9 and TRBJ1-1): DTGVSQNPRHKITKRGQNVTFRCDPISEHNRLYWYRQTLGQGPEFLTYFQNEAQLEKSRLLSDRFSAERPKGSFSTLEIQRTEQGDSAMYLCASSFPRRRGLTEAFFGQGTRLTVV.

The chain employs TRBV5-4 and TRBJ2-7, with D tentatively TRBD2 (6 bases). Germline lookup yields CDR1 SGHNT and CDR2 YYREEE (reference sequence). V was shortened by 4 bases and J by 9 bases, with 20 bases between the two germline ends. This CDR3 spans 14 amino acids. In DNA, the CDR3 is TGTGCCAGCAGCCCCATGGGACTGTCGGGGGTGCAGTACTTC. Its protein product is CASSPMGLSGVQYF.

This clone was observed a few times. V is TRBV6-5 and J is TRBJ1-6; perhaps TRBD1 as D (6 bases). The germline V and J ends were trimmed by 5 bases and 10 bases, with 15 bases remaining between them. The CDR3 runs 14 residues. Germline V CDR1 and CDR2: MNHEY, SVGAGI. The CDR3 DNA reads TGTGCCAGCAGTCCGGGACACTCATTCTCACCCCTCCACTTT. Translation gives CASSPGHSFSPLHF.

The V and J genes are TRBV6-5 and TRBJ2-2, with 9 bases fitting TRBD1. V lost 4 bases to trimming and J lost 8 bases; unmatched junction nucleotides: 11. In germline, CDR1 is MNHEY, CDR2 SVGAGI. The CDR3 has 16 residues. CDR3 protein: CASSSSGTGHLGELFF. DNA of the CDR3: TGTGCCAGCAGTTCTTCCGGGACAGGGCATCTTGGGGAGCTGTTTTTT.

The CDR3 DNA reads as TGTGCCAGCAGCTTGGATCCAGGGGACCTATACGAGCAGTACTTC. Its translation: CASSLDPGDLYEQYF. The chain recombines TRBV5-5 with TRBJ2-7, with D tentatively TRBD1 (6 bases). The V gene lost 0 bases and the J gene lost 4 bases, with 14 bases spanning the gap. The length of the CDR3 is 15 residues. Germline CDR1 reads SGHKS; CDR2 reads YYEKEE (reference sequence).

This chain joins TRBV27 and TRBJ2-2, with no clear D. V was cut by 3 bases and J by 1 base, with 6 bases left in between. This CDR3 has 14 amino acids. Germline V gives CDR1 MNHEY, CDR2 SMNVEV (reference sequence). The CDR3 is CASSLSVNTGELFF. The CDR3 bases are TGTGCCAGCAGTTTGTCCGTGAACACCGGGGAGCTGTTTTTT.

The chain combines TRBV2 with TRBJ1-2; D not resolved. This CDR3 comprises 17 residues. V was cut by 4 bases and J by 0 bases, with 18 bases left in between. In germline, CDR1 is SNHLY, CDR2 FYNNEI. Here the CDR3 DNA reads TGTGCCAGCAGTGTTAGGGCAGGCTACCCTACTAACTATGGCTACACCTTC. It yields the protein CASSVRAGYPTNYGYTF.

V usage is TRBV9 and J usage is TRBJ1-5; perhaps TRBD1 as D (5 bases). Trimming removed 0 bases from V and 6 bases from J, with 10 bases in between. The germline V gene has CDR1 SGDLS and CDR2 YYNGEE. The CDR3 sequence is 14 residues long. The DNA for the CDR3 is TGTGCCAGCAGCGTAGAGGACACAGTTCAGCCCCAGCATTTT. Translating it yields CASSVEDTVQPQHF.

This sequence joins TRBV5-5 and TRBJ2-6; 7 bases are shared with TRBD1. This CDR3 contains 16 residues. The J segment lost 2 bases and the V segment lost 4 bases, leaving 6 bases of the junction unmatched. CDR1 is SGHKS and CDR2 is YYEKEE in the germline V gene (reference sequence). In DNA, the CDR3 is TGTGCCAGCAGCCCCCTTACAGGGGCTGGGGCCAACGTCCTGACTTTC. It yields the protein CASSPLTGAGANVLTF.

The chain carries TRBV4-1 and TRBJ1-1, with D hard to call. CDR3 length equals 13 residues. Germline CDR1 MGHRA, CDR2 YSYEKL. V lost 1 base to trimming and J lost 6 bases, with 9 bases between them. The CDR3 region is CASSQVRESEAFF. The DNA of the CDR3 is TGCGCCAGCAGCCAAGTTAGAGAATCTGAAGCTTTCTTT.